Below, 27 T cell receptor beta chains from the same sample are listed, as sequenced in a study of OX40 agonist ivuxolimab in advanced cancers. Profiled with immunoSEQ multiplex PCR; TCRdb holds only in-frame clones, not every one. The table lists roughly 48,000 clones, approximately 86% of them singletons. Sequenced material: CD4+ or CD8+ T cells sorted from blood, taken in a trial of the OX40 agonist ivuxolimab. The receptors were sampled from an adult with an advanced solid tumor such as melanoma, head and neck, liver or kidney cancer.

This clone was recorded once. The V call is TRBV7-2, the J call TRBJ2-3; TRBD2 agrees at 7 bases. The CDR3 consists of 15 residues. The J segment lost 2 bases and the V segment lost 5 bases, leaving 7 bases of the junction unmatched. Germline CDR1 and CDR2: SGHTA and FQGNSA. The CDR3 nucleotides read TGTGCCAGCAGCCGCCTTGGGACTACCACAGATACGCAGTATTTT. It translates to CASSRLGTTTDTQYF.

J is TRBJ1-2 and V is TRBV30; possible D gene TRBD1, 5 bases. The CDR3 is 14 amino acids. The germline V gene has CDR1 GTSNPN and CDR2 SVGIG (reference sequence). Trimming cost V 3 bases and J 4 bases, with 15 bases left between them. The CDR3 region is CAWSRLDTGYGYTF. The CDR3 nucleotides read TGTGCCTGGAGCCGTCTGGACACCGGCTATGGCTACACCTTC. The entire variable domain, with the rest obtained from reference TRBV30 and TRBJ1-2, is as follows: SQTIHQWPATLVQPVGSPLSLECTVEGTSNPNLYWYRQAAGRGLQLLFYSVGIGQISSEVPQNLSASRPQDRQFILSSKKLLLSDSGFYLCAWSRLDTGYGYTFGSGTRLTVV.

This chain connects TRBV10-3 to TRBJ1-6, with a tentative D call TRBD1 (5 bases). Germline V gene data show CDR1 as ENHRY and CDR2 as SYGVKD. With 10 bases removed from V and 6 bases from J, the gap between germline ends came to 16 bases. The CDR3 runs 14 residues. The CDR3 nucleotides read TGTGCCACCTCCCGGGACCAAATTAATTCACCCCTCCACTTT. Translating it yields CATSRDQINSPLHF.

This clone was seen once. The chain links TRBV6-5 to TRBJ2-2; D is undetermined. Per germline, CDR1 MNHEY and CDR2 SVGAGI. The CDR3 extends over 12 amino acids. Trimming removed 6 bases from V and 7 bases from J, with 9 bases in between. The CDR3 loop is CASSSRHGELFF. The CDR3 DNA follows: TGTGCCAGCAGCAGCCGCCACGGGGAGCTGTTTTTT.

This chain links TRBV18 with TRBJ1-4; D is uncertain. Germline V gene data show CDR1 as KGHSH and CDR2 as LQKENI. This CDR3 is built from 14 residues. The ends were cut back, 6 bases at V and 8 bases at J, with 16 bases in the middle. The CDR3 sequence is CASSPIETGEKLFF. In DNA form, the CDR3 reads TGTGCCAGCTCCCCTATTGAGACCGGGGAAAAACTGTTTTTT.

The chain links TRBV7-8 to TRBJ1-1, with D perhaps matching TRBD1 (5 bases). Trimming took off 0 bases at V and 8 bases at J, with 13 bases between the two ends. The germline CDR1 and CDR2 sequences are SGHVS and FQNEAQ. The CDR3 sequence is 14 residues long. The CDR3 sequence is CASSLARQGTEAFF. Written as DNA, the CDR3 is TGTGCCAGCAGCTTAGCGCGGCAGGGTACCGAAGCTTTCTTT.

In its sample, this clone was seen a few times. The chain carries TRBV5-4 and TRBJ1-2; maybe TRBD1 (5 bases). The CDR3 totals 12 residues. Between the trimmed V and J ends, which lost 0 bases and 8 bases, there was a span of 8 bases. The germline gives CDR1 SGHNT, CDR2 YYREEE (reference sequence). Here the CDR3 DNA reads TGTGCCAGCAGCTTGGTAGGGGAGGGCTACACCTTC. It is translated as CASSLVGEGYTF.

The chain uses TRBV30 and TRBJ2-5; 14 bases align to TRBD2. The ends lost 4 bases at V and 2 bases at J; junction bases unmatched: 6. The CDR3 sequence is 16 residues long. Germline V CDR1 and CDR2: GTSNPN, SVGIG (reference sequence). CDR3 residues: CAWTNGLAGGQETQYF. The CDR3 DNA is TGTGCCTGGACAAATGGACTAGCGGGGGGTCAAGAGACCCAGTACTTC. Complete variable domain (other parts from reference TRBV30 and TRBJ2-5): SQTIHQWPATLVQPVGSPLSLECTVEGTSNPNLYWYRQAAGRGLQLLFYSVGIGQISSEVPQNLSASRPQDRQFILSSKKLLLSDSGFYLCAWTNGLAGGQETQYFGPGTRLLVL.

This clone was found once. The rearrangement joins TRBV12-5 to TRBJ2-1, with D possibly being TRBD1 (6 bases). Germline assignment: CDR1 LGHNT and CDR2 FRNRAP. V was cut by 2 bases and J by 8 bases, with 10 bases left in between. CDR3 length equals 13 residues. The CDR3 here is CASGLNRVDEQFF. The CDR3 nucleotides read TGTGCTAGTGGTTTGAACAGGGTGGATGAGCAGTTCTTC.

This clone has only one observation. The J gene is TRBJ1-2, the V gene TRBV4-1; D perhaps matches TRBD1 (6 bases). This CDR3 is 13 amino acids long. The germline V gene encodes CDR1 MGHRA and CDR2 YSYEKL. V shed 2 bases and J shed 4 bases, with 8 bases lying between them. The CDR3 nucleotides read TGCGCCAGCAGCCAAACAGGGTTCTATGGCTACACCTTC. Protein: CASSQTGFYGYTF.

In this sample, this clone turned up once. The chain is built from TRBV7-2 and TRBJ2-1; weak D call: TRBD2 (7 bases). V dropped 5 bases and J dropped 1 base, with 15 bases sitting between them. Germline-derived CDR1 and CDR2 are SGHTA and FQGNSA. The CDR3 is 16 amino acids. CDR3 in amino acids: CASSRRGANSYNEQFF. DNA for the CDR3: TGTGCCAGCAGCCGTCGGGGGGCGAATTCCTACAATGAGCAGTTCTTC.

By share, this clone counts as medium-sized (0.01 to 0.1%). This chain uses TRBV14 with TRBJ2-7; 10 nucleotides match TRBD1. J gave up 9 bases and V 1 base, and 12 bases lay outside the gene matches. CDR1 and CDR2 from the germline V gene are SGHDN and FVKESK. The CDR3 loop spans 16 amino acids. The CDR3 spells CASSQGQGALRARQYF. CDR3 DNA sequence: TGTGCCAGCAGCCAAGGACAGGGGGCCCTACGAGCAAGGCAGTACTTC.

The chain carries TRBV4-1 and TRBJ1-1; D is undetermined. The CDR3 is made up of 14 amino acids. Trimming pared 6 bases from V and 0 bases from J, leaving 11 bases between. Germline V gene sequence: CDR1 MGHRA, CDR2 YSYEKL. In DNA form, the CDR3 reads TGCGCCAGCAGTAGCCCCACTTTGAACACTGAAGCTTTCTTT. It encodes CASSSPTLNTEAFF.

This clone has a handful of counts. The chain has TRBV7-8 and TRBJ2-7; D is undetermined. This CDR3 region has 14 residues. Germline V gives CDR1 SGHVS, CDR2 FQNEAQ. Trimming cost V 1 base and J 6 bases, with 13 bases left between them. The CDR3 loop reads CASSLGRFSGEQYF. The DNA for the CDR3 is TGTGCCAGCAGCTTAGGTCGGTTTAGTGGCGAGCAGTACTTC.

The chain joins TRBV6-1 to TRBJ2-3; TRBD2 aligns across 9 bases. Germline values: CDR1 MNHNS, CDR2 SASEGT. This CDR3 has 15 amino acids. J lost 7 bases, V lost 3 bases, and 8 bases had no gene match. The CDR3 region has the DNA TGTGCCAGCAGTGAGTTAATAGCGGGGGCGTATACGCAGTATTTT. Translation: CASSELIAGAYTQYF.

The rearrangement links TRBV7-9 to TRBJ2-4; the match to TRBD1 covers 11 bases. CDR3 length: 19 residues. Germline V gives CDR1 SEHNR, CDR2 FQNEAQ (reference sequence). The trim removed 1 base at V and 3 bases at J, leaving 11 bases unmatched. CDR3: CASSLGLGQGDGGKNIQYF. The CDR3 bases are TGTGCCAGCAGCTTAGGATTGGGACAGGGGGACGGTGGCAAAAACATTCAGTACTTC.

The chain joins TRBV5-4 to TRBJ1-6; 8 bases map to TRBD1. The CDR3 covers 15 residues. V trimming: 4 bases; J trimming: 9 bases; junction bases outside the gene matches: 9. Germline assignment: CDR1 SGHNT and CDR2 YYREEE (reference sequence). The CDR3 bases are TGTGCCAGCAGCCCCCGGACAGGGTCGGCTTCACCCCTCCACTTT. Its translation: CASSPRTGSASPLHF.

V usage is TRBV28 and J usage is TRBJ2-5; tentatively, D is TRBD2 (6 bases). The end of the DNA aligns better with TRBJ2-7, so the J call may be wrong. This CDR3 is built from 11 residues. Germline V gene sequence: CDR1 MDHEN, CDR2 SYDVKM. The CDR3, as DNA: TGTGCCAGCAACGCGGGGTACGAGCAGTACTTC. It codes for CASNAGYEQYF.

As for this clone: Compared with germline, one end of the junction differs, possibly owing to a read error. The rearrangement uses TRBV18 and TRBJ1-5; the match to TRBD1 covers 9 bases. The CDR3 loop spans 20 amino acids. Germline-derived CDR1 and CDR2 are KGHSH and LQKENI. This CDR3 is CASSTPILETGQGVFQPQHF. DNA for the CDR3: TGTGCCAGCTCAACACCAATTTTGGAAACGGGACAGGGTGTCTTCCAGCCCCAGCATTTT. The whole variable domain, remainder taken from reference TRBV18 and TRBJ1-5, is NAGVMQNPRHLVRRRGQEARLRCSPMKGHSHVYWYRQLPEEGLKFMVYLQKENIIDESGMPKERFSAEFPKEGPSILRIQQVVRGDSAAYFCASSTPILETGQGVFQPQHFGDGTRLSIL.

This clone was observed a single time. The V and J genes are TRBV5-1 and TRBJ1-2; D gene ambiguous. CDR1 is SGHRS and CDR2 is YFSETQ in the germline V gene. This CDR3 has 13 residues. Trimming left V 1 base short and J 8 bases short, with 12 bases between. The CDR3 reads CASSLSEPGGYTF. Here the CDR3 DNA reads TGCGCCAGCAGCTTGAGCGAGCCGGGGGGCTACACCTTC.

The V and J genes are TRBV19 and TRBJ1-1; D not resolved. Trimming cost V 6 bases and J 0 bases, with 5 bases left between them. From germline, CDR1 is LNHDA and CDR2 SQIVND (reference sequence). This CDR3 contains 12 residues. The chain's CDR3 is CASREMNTEAFF. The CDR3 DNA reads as TGTGCCAGTAGAGAAATGAACACTGAAGCTTTCTTT.

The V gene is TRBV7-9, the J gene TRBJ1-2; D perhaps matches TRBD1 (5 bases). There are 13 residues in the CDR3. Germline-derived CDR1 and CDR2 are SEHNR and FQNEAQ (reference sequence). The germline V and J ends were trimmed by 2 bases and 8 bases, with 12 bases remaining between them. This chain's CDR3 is CASSLNPGGGYTF. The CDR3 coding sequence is TGTGCCAGCAGCTTAAATCCCGGGGGAGGCTACACCTTC.

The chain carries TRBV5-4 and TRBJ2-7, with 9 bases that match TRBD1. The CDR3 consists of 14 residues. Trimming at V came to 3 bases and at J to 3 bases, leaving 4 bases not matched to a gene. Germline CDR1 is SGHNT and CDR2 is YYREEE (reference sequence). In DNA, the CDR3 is TGTGCCAGCAGCTCAGACAGGGGGGACTACGAGCAGTACTTC. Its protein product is CASSSDRGDYEQYF.

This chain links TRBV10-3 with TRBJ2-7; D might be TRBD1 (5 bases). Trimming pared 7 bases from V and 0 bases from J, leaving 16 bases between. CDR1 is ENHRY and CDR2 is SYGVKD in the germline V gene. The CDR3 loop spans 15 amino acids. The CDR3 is CAIMVRAPGSYEQYF. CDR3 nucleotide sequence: TGTGCCATCATGGTCAGGGCCCCGGGCTCCTACGAGCAGTACTTC.

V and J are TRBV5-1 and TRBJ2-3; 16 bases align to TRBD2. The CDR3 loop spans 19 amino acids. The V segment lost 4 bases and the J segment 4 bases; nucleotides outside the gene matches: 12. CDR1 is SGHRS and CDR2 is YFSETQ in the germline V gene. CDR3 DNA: TGCGCCAGCAGCCACCCACCTCCGGGACTAGCGGGGGGGGCAGATACGCAGTATTTT. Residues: CASSHPPPGLAGGADTQYF.

This CDR3 reads CASSWRSAGAQETQYF. CDR3 in DNA: TGTGCCAGCAGCTGGCGGTCTGCGGGGGCGCAAGAGACCCAGTACTTC. The chain links TRBV11-2 to TRBJ2-5; D possibly corresponds to TRBD2 (7 bases). The germline CDR1 and CDR2 sequences are SGHAT and FQNNGV. Trimming removed 4 bases from V and 2 bases from J, with 17 bases in between. The CDR3 runs 16 residues.

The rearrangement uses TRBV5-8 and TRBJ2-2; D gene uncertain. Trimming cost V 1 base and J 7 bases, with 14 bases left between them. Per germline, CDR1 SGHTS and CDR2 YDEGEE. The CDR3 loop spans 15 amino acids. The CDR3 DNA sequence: TGTGCCAGCAGCTTGACAGTCGGGCGTCACGGGGAGCTGTTTTTT. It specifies CASSLTVGRHGELFF.